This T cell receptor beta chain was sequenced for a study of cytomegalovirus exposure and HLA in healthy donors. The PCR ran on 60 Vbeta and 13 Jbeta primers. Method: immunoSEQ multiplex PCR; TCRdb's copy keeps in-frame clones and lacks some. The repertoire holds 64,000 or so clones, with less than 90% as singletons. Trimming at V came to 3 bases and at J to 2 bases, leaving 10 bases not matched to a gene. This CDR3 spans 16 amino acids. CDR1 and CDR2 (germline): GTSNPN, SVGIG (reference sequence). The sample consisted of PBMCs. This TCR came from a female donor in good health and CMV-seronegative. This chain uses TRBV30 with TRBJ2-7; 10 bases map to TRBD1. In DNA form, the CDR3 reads TGTGCCTGGAGGGAACTTTTTGGACAGGGGGCCTACGAGCAGTACTTC. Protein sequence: CAWRELFGQGAYEQYF.